The TCR beta chain described here comes from a study of blood T cells in healthy people across ages. Study as a whole: Template switching captured about one barcoded beta molecule per two T cells.

Study outcomes and limitations: Changes in expanded clonotypes were possibly confounded, as the CMV status of donors was unknown.

Extraction yielded at least 5 micrograms of total RNA per sample. Of note for this clonotype: Its antigen is unknown.

The authors ran a second PCR of roughly 6 to 12 cycles using a sample-barcoded 5' primer and a J-beta primer mix. One entry per CDR3 protein, called by TCRdb with MiXCR from the 5' RACE reads. The profile shows approximately 800,000 distinct CDR3 sequences, 55% to 70% of them singletons. V was shortened by 3 bases and J by 12 bases, with 20 bases between the two germline ends. The CDR3 is 14 amino acids. Germline CDR1 is LGHDT and CDR2 is YNNKEL (reference sequence). The source is a man aged 25-45 years in good health. Sample: blood. The chain is built from TRBV3-1 and TRBJ1-1, with D perhaps matching TRBD1 (5 bases). CDR3 in DNA: TGTGCCAGCAGCCAGGGGACCGGGACTCTGAGGTCTTTCTTT. Protein product: CASSQGTGTLRSFF.